Sequencing of this TCR beta chain was carried out in a study of cytotoxic CD8 clonotypes in ibrutinib-treated CLL. Germline CDR1 SGHAT, CDR2 FQNNGV. V was clipped by 2 bases and J by 6 bases, with 5 bases between them. The length of the CDR3 is 11 residues. Some clones are missing from TCRdb's copy, which holds only in-frame ones; the method was immunoSEQ multiplex PCR. Of some 140,000 clones in the sample, 85% to 95% are singletons; the top ten hold about a tenth. Sequencing was performed on PBMCs, taken after 12 months of ibrutinib treatment. This receptor was obtained from a human donor with chronic lymphocytic leukemia. The chain links TRBV11-2 to TRBJ2-7; unclear D gene. CDR3 sequence (DNA): TGTGCCAGCAGCTTAACTGGCGAGCAGTACTTC. Residues: CASSLTGEQYF.